These T cell receptor beta chains were read from a single sample in a study of shared clonotypes between healthy human individuals. The data were produced by immunoSEQ multiplex PCR, yet TCRdb's version contains in-frame clones alone and is incomplete. The data show around 2.1 million clones, approximately 94% seen once. The sample was naive CD4+ T cells sorted from blood. The receptors shown here come from a man aged 18 to 35 in good health. The CDR3 runs from the conserved cysteine through the conserved F or W. Fields, in order: D gene, V gene, J gene, clone size, CDR3 protein, CDR3 DNA. The D gene is left open where the match is weak. A clone size is listed for some rows: how often the clone was seen (once, few, many), or a class if it is expanded.

D: -; V: TRBV4-1; J: TRBJ1-3; size: -; CDR3: CASSPNSGGQYSGNTIYF; DNA: TGCGCCAGCAGCCCCAATAGCGGCGGACAGTACTCTGGAAACACCATATATTTT
D: -; V: TRBV7-2; J: TRBJ2-7; size: -; CDR3: CASSLVGRGNYEQYF; DNA: TGTGCCAGCAGCTTAGTCGGCCGAGGAAACTACGAGCAGTACTTC
D: -; V: TRBV12-5; J: TRBJ2-7; size: -; CDR3: CASGLVPGGPYEQYF; DNA: TGTGCTAGTGGTTTGGTCCCCGGGGGGCCCTACGAGCAGTACTTC
D: -; V: TRBV21-1; J: TRBJ2-1; size: -; CDR3: CASSKVGGKREDYNEQFF; DNA: TGTGCCAGCAGCAAAGTGGGCGGAAAGCGGGAGGACTACAATGAGCAGTTCTTC
D: TRBD1; V: TRBV28; J: TRBJ2-1; size: -; CDR3: CASSPGTGGNEQFF; DNA: TGTGCCAGCAGCCCCGGGACAGGCGGCAATGAGCAGTTCTTC
D: -; V: TRBV18; J: TRBJ2-7; size: -; CDR3: CASSRGKEQYF; DNA: TGTGCCAGCTCACGAGGCAAGGAGCAGTACTTC
D: -; V: TRBV10-3; J: TRBJ2-7; size: -; CDR3: CAISEGIPYEQYF; DNA: TGTGCCATCAGTGAGGGGATCCCCTACGAGCAGTACTTC
D: -; V: TRBV18; J: TRBJ2-5; size: -; CDR3: CASSPTRKPARQETQYF; DNA: TGTGCCAGCTCACCAACCAGAAAACCAGCACGACAAGAGACCCAGTACTTC
D: -; V: TRBV28; J: TRBJ2-7; size: -; CDR3: CASSPPGRGTYEQYF; DNA: TGTGCCAGCAGTCCGCCGGGACGGGGGACCTACGAGCAGTACTTC
D: -; V: TRBV7-6; J: TRBJ2-1; size: -; CDR3: CASTLSIDNEQFF; DNA: TGTGCCAGCACACTCTCTATAGACAATGAGCAGTTCTTC
D: -; V: TRBV4-1; J: TRBJ2-5; size: -; CDR3: CASSQDPQRETQYF; DNA: TGCGCCAGCAGCCAAGATCCCCAGCGGGAGACCCAGTACTTC
D: -; V: TRBV6-5; J: TRBJ2-7; size: once; CDR3: CASSYRRGSPYEQYF; DNA: TGTGCCAGCAGTTATCGGAGGGGGAGTCCCTACGAGCAGTACTTC
D: -; V: TRBV18; J: TRBJ2-7; size: -; CDR3: CASSPLETYEQYF; DNA: TGTGCCAGCTCACCACTGGAGACCTACGAGCAGTACTTC
D: -; V: TRBV7-2; J: TRBJ2-7; size: once; CDR3: CASSLLKGFNSYEQYF; DNA: TGTGCCAGCAGCTTACTTAAGGGGTTCAACTCCTACGAGCAGTACTTC
D: -; V: TRBV27; J: TRBJ2-3; size: -; CDR3: CASMVGTQYF; DNA: TGTGCCAGCATGGTGGGTACGCAGTATTTT
D: -; V: TRBV2; J: TRBJ2-7; size: -; CDR3: CASSFYEQYF; DNA: TGTGCCAGCAGCTTCTACGAGCAGTACTTC
D: -; V: TRBV7-8; J: TRBJ2-5; size: -; CDR3: CASSLVRLDRRETQYF; DNA: TGTGCCAGCAGCTTAGTCAGACTAGATCGGCGGGAGACCCAGTACTTC
D: -; V: TRBV4-3; J: TRBJ2-2; size: -; CDR3: CASGRGQSNTGELFF; DNA: TGCGCCAGCGGCAGAGGACAGTCGAACACCGGGGAGCTGTTTTTT
D: -; V: TRBV11-2; J: TRBJ1-5; size: few; CDR3: CASSSLAGGNQPQHF; DNA: TGTGCCAGCAGCTCCCTGGCGGGAGGCAATCAGCCCCAGCATTTT
D: -; V: TRBV7-2; J: TRBJ2-7; size: -; CDR3: CASSLEGWNEQYF; DNA: TGTGCCAGCAGCTTAGAGGGTTGGAACGAGCAGTACTTC
D: -; V: TRBV30; J: TRBJ1-6; size: -; CDR3: CAWSLRQAGPPFHF; DNA: TGTGCCTGGAGTCTAAGGCAGGCCGGCCCCCCCTTCCACTTT
D: -; V: TRBV5-1; J: TRBJ2-3; size: -; CDR3: CASSLQTGADTQYF; DNA: TGCGCCAGCAGCTTGCAGACGGGGGCAGATACGCAGTATTTT
D: -; V: TRBV5-1; J: TRBJ2-1; size: -; CDR3: CASSLGTSYNEQFF; DNA: TGCGCCAGCAGCTTGGGGACTTCCTACAATGAGCAGTTCTTC
D: -; V: TRBV6-1; J: TRBJ2-1; size: -; CDR3: CASSLDSGSYNEQFF; DNA: TGTGCCAGCAGCTTGGACAGTGGCTCCTACAATGAGCAGTTCTTC
D: -; V: TRBV6-5; J: TRBJ1-1; size: -; CDR3: CASSYGGSSEAFF; DNA: TGTGCCAGCAGTTACGGGGGGTCATCTGAAGCTTTCTTT